The rows below give T cell receptor beta chains drawn from one sample of a study of T cell responses to AZD1222 COVID-19 vaccine. The protocol was immunoSEQ multiplex PCR, while the TCRdb copy is restricted to in-frame clones and leaves out a portion. The table includes roughly 120,000 clones, 65% to 90% detected once. The source was peripheral blood, collected on day 0 of AZD1222 vaccination. The source is an adult in good health. Both conserved end residues are part of each CDR3. D genes are given only for firm matches. Only part of the rows carry a size: once, few, many, or a class if the clone is expanded.

>TRBD2|once|TRBJ2-1|TRBV10-1
TGCGCCAGCAGTGAGGGGACTAGCCATTCCTACAATGAGCAGTTCTTC
CASSEGTSHSYNEQFF
>TRBD1|.|TRBJ1-5|TRBV19
TGTGCCACCCCGACAGGGAGTCAGCCCCAGCATTTT
CATPTGSQPQHF
>.|.|TRBJ2-2|TRBV18
TGTGCCAGCTCCGACACCGGGGAGCTGTTTTTT
CASSDTGELFF
>TRBD1|.|TRBJ2-7|TRBV14
TGTGCCAGCAGCGAAAGGGGGCAGGGGGTCTACGAGCAGTACTTC
CASSERGQGVYEQYF
>.|once|TRBJ2-7|TRBV7-9
TGTGCCAGCAGCCCTACCGGAGGGGCCGGGGTCGAGCAGTACTTC
CASSPTGGAGVEQYF
>.|.|TRBJ2-5|TRBV27
TGTGCCAGCAGTGGGCGAGCAAACCAAGAGACCCAGTACTTC
CASSGRANQETQYF
>.|.|TRBJ1-5|TRBV3-1/TRBV3-2
TGTGCCAGCAGCCAAGACCCCCGGGGGGGCAATCAGCCCCAGCATTTT
CASSQDPRGGNQPQHF
>.|.|TRBJ2-3|TRBV7-9
TGTGCCAGAGGGGAATCTAGCACAGATACGCAGTATTTT
CARGESSTDTQYF
>.|.|TRBJ1-5|TRBV6-1
TGTGCCAGCAGTGAGTTCGACGCAGCGACAAATCAGCCCCAGCATTTT
CASSEFDAATNQPQHF
>TRBD1|.|TRBJ1-1|TRBV30
TGTGCCTGGGCTACAGGGGTTTACACTGAAGCTTTCTTT
CAWATGVYTEAFF
>.|.|TRBJ1-2|TRBV24-1
TGTGCCACCAGTATAGGGAGAGGGGAGGGTAACTATGGCTACACCTTC
CATSIGRGEGNYGYTF
>.|.|TRBJ2-1|TRBV18
TGTGCCAGCTCACCCGAGGTCCGGGGGAATGGACTCTTC
CASSPEVRGNGLF
>.|.|TRBJ2-7|TRBV4-2
TGTGCCAGCAGCCAAGAGACGGCCCGGGCCTACGAGCAGTACTTC
CASSQETARAYEQYF
>.|few|TRBJ1-2|TRBV3-1/TRBV3-2
TGTGCCAGCAGCCCGACCGAAGCCTATGGCTACACCTTC
CASSPTEAYGYTF
>TRBD2|.|TRBJ2-1|TRBV6-1
TGTGCCGTTGGGACTAGCGGGGGCTACAATGAGCAGTTCTTC
CAVGTSGGYNEQFF
>.|.|TRBJ1-5|TRBV19
TGTGCCAGTAGTATGGGTGTCGGTCAGCCCCAGCATTTT
CASSMGVGQPQHF
>.|few|TRBJ1-2|TRBV12-3/TRBV12-4
TGTGCCAGCAGTTTAGCGGTTTCTGGCTACACCTTC
CASSLAVSGYTF
>.|.|TRBJ2-7|TRBV28
TGTGCCAGCAGTTTTACAGGGTTCTCCTACGAGCAGTACTTC
CASSFTGFSYEQYF
>TRBD2|.|TRBJ2-5|TRBV3-1/TRBV3-2
TGTGCCAGCAGCCGAGCGGGGGGCCGAGAGACCCAGTACTTC
CASSRAGGRETQYF
>.|once|TRBJ1-6|TRBV14
TGTGCCAGCAGCCAAGCAGGGGTTAATTCACCCCTCCACTTT
CASSQAGVNSPLHF
>.|.|TRBJ1-2|TRBV7-2
TGTGCCAGCAGCTTTCTCCCGGGGGGGAACTATGGCTACACCTTC
CASSFLPGGNYGYTF
>.|once|TRBJ2-2|TRBV7-2
TGTGCCAGCAGCTTCGGCCAGGTCGACACCGGGGAGCTGTTTTTT
CASSFGQVDTGELFF
>.|.|TRBJ2-7|TRBV2
TGTGCCAGCAAACCGGCCCGGGTTACCCACGAGCAGTACTTC
CASKPARVTHEQYF
>TRBD1|.|TRBJ2-5|TRBV7-3
TGTGCCAGCAGCTTAGACAGGGGGTCGGAGACCCAGTACTTC
CASSLDRGSETQYF
>.|.|TRBJ1-2|TRBV4-2
TGTGCCAGCAGCCAAGATTTTGAGTCCCATGGCTACACCTTC
CASSQDFESHGYTF
>.|.|TRBJ1-2|TRBV30
TGTGCCTGGAGTTTGAGTGCCTATGGCTACACCTTC
CAWSLSAYGYTF
>.|once|TRBJ1-5|TRBV2
TGTGCCAGCAGTGGGGCCGATCAGCCCCAGCATTTT
CASSGADQPQHF
>.|.|TRBJ1-1|TRBV4-2
TGTGCCAGCAGCCAAGATCCGCCGGTAACTGAAGCTTTCTTT
CASSQDPPVTEAFF
>TRBD2|once|TRBJ2-2|TRBV30
TGTGCCTGGAGTGTTGGCGGGGGTCTTTACACCGGGGAGCTGTTTTTT
CAWSVGGGLYTGELFF
>.|.|TRBJ2-7|TRBV30
TGTGCCCGGACAGTAGGTCGAGGGGGTAACTACGAGCAGTACTTC
CARTVGRGGNYEQYF
>.|.|TRBJ1-1|TRBV5-6
TGTGCCAGCAGCTTCCCCCGGGGAGTTGAAGCTTTCTTT
CASSFPRGVEAFF
>.|.|TRBJ2-3|TRBV30
TGTGCCTGGAGTGAGGGAGTCACAGATACGCAGTATTTT
CAWSEGVTDTQYF
>.|.|TRBJ1-4|TRBV5-4
TGTGCCAGCAGCTTATCACTAGCAACTAATGAAAAACTGTTTTTT
CASSLSLATNEKLFF
>TRBD2|.|TRBJ2-7|TRBV7-2
TGTGCCAGCAGCCGGACTAGCGGGAGGGAGCAGTACTTC
CASSRTSGREQYF
>.|.|TRBJ2-3|TRBV19
TGTGCCAGTAGTGCACGACTGGAGAGCACAGATACGCAGTATTTT
CASSARLESTDTQYF
>.|.|TRBJ1-1|TRBV11-3
TGTGCCAGCAGCTTAACGGACCGCAATGGGGACACTGAAGCTTTCTTT
CASSLTDRNGDTEAFF
>.|.|TRBJ1-2|TRBV7-8
TGTGCCAGCAGCTCAACTTCCGCGGGGTATGGCTACACCTTC
CASSSTSAGYGYTF
>.|.|TRBJ1-2|TRBV27
TGTGCCAGCAGTTTAGAAGGCAGTGATGGTGGCTACACCTTC
CASSLEGSDGGYTF
>TRBD2|.|TRBJ2-3|TRBV3-1/TRBV3-2
TGTGCCAGTAAACTAGCGGGAGGTGGGGCAGATACGCAGTATTTT
CASKLAGGGADTQYF
>TRBD1|.|TRBJ1-5|TRBV6-1
TGTGCCAGCAGTGGGGGACAGGGGGCATTGTATAGCAATCAGCCCCAGCATTTT
CASSGGQGALYSNQPQHF
>TRBD2|.|TRBJ2-5|TRBV6-5
TGTGCCAGCAGTCCTCGGGCGGGAGTACGGGAGACCCAGTACTTC
CASSPRAGVRETQYF
>.|.|TRBJ2-2|TRBV6-5
TGTGCCACCCGGGCGATACAAACCGGGGAGCTGTTTTTT
CATRAIQTGELFF
>.|.|TRBJ1-2|TRBV5-6
TGTGCCAGCAGCTTGCGGAAGGTTTCAGCCTATGGCTACACCTTC
CASSLRKVSAYGYTF
>.|.|TRBJ2-1|TRBV7-2
TGTGCCAGCAGACCCGGACGAATCAACAATGAGCAGTTCTTC
CASRPGRINNEQFF
>TRBD1|once|TRBJ1-6|TRBV28
TGTGCCAGCAAGGGGACAGGGGAATATTCACCCCTCCACTTT
CASKGTGEYSPLHF
>.|.|TRBJ1-1|TRBV5-4
TGTGCCAGCAGCCCCACGGGAGACACTGAAGCTTTCTTT
CASSPTGDTEAFF
>.|few|TRBJ2-2|TRBV6-4
TGTGCCAGCAGCCCGACCCATTTCACCGGGGAGCTGTTTTTT
CASSPTHFTGELFF
>TRBD1|few|TRBJ2-4|TRBV24-1
TGTGCCACCGGGGACAGGGGGAACATTCAGTACTTC
CATGDRGNIQYF
>.|.|TRBJ2-7|TRBV13
TGTGCCAGCAGCTTAGAGGGAGCGGGCTTCATGGAGCAGTACTTC
CASSLEGAGFMEQYF
>.|.|TRBJ2-1|TRBV27
TGTGCCAGCACTAAGGGCACGCCCTACATGAATGAGCAGTTCTTC
CASTKGTPYMNEQFF